This T cell receptor (beta chain) was documented in a study of spatial heterogeneity in lung cancer. This clonotype was found many times. Its antigen is unknown. The sample's time point: sample taken at primary tumor resection. Whole RNA was taken from tumor, nontumor lung or frozen PBMC; it was then sequenced unsorted. TCRdb re-called the 5' RACE reads through MiXCR, storing one row per CDR3 protein. The top ten hold roughly 14% of the sample, which has fewer than 65,000 distinct CDR3 sequences, around 6% seen once. CDR1 MNHEY and CDR2 SMNVEV come from the germline V gene (reference sequence). The CDR3 covers 15 residues. V was clipped by 4 bases and J by 4 bases; unmatched bases: 6. Study observations and caveats: Blood carried ubiquitous expanded tumor TCRs more at resection than follow-up.

The TCR was taken from a female donor with early-stage non-small cell lung cancer. This specimen was PBMCs, taken at surgery. The rearrangement uses TRBV27 and TRBJ2-2, with 7 bases that match TRBD2. CDR3 region: CASSSREEGTGELFF. DNA of the CDR3: TGTGCCAGCAGTTCCCGGGAGGAGGGCACCGGGGAGCTGTTTTTT.